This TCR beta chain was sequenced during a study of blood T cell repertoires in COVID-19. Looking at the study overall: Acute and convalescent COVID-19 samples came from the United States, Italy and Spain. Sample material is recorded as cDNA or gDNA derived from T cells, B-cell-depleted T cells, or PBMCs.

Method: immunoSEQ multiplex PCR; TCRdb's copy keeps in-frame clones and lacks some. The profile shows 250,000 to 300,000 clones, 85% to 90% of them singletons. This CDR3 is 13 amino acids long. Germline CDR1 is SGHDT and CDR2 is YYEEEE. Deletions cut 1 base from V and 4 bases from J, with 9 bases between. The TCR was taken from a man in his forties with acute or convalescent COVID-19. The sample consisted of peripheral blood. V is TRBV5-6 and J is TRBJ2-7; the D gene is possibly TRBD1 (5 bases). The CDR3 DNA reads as TGTGCCAGCAGCTTGAGGGGCCCGTACGAGCAGTACTTC. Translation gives CASSLRGPYEQYF.